This T cell receptor beta chain is from a study of blood T cell repertoires in COVID-19. Libraries were prepared by immunoSEQ multiplex PCR; TCRdb keeps only in-frame clonotypes and omits some of them. Counted here are roughly 200,000 clones, 88% occurring once; the ten biggest clones make up roughly a sixth. The sample taken for sequencing was peripheral blood. This sequence originates from a man in his fifties or sixties with COVID-19, enrolled during active disease.

As DNA, the CDR3 is TGTGCCAGCAGTTACGTTGCTAGCGGGAAGACGAACACCGGGGAGCTGTTTTTT. It is translated as CASSYVASGKTNTGELFF. This sequence joins TRBV6-2 or TRBV6-3 and TRBJ2-2; 9 bases map to TRBD2. V lost 2 bases, J lost 0 bases, and 7 bases stayed unmatched. CDR3 length equals 18 residues. The germline V gene encodes CDR1 MNHEY and CDR2 SVGEGT.